The sample holds a few counts of the clone carrying this TCR beta chain. Among the patients, aged 18 to 65, hyperthyroidism was newly diagnosed and had lasted under 2 months. This sample is drawn from a study of T cells in Graves' hyperthyroidism and ophthalmopathy. Authors of the study amplified TCR beta CDR3 regions from RNA transcripts. The TCR CDR3 first-round RT-PCR relied on the HTBI primer set. TCRdb reprocessed the multiplex PCR reads with MiXCR, giving one entry per CDR3 protein. The sample has approximately 720,000 distinct CDR3 sequences, around 20% seen once; the top ten hold approximately 15%. The CDR3 contains 16 residues. CDR1 LGHDT and CDR2 YNNKEL come from the germline V gene (reference sequence). The V end was cut by 1 base, the J end by 1 base, with 13 bases between.

The sequence came from a woman aged 50 to 60 with Graves' hyperthyroidism that later progressed to Graves' ophthalmopathy. Material for sequencing was blood. V is TRBV3-1 and J is TRBJ1-1; D is possibly TRBD1 (5 bases). CDR3 sequence: CASSQVGGVGNTEAFF. In DNA form, the CDR3 reads TGTGCCAGCAGCCAAGTCGGGGGGGTCGGGAACACTGAAGCTTTCTTT. The full variable domain, its missing parts supplied by reference TRBV3-1 and TRBJ1-1, is DTAVSQTPKYLVTQMGNDKSIKCEQNLGHDTMYWYKQDSKKFLKIMFSYNNKELIINETVPNRFSPKSPDKAHLNLHINSLELGDSAVYFCASSQVGGVGNTEAFFGQGTRLTVV.